This TCR beta chain was sequenced during a study of early T cells in non-severe SARS-CoV-2 infection. Study context: From unsorted whole blood, bulk RNA was sequenced, and the chains remained unpaired. Notes on the study in general: Private and CD4 specificities were missed by VDJdb matching, skewed to anti-spike CD8.

Trimming cost V 6 bases and J 3 bases; bases outside gene matches: 10. This CDR3 has 16 residues. Individually, cDNA molecules had unique molecular identifiers attached to them. TCRdb analysed the 5' RACE reads with MiXCR anew, one entry per CDR3 protein. The table includes 40,000 or so distinct CDR3 sequences, over 5% detected once. This clonotype was counted between two and nine times. Its specificity is unknown. The material sequenced was whole blood. The receptor comes from an adult who was a healthcare worker with PCR-confirmed SARS-CoV-2 infection or an uninfected control (not recorded which). The chain couples TRBV12-3 or TRBV12-4 to TRBJ2-5, with 10 positions matching TRBD1. The CDR3 region is CASSLVAGTGEETQYF. CDR3 in DNA: TGTGCCAGCAGCCTCGTCGCCGGGACAGGGGAAGAGACCCAGTACTTC.